The sequence of this T cell receptor beta chain was determined in a study of cytomegalovirus exposure and HLA in healthy donors. The V gene end was trimmed by 0 bases and the J gene end by 8 bases; junction bases not matched to a gene: 3. Germline loops: CDR1 SGHVS, CDR2 FNYEAQ. This CDR3 is 15 amino acids long. 13 Jbeta primers and 60 Vbeta primers were used for the PCR. In the original processing: Approximately 12 million of the approximately 80 million unique TCR beta chains counted in a later analysis were shared. Produced via immunoSEQ multiplex PCR; TCRdb's table is partial and in-frame only. From that table come the V and J calls and clone size; the DNA was used to work out D and trimming. The sample carries 140,000 to 150,000 clones, around two thirds recorded once. This clone was seen more than once but under ten times. Its antigen is unidentified. Study results and limitations: Looking again later, the authors saw that most CMV-associated TCR beta chains seemed HLA-restricted. The authors considered a cluster of highly shared sequence variants likely to be a sequencing artifact. CMV serostatus alone was available as immune exposure information.

This chain connects TRBV7-6 to TRBJ2-1, with 11 nucleotides matching TRBD2. The TCR originated in a young woman in good health and CMV-seronegative. Sequenced: PBMCs. The CDR3 DNA is TGTGCCAGCAGCTTAGCAACTAGCGGGGGCGATGAGCAGTTCTTC. Translation gives CASSLATSGGDEQFF.